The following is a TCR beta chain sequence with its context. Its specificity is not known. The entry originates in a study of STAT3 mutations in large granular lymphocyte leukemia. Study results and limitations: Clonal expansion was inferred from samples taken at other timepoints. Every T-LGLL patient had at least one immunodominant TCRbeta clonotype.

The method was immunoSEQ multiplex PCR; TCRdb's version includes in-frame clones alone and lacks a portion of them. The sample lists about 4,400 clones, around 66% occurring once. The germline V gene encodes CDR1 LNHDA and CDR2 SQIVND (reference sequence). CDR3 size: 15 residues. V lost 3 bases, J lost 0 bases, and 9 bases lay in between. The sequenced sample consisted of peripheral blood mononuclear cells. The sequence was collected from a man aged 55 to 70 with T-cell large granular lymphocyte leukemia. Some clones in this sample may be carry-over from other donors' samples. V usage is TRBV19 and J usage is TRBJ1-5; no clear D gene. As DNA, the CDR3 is TGTGCCAGTAGTATCCTCGTGGGTAGCAATCAGCCCCAGCATTTT. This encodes CASSILVGSNQPQHF.